This T cell receptor beta chain was sequenced in a study of shared clonotypes between healthy human individuals. Profiling relied on immunoSEQ multiplex PCR, and the TCRdb table lists in-frame clones only, not all of them. The top ten clones hold 0.13% of a sample with 2 million to 2.5 million clones, roughly 94% of them seen once. This CDR3 spans 15 amino acids. V was clipped by 2 bases and J by 6 bases, with 14 bases between them. Germline V gene data show CDR1 as MNHNS and CDR2 as SASEGT. In the CD4+ fraction, cells were divided into CD45RA+ naive and CD45RA-negative memory subsets. Concerning this clone itself: Antigen unknown.

Study-wide results and limits: Non-shared clonotypes displayed generation probabilities falling below those of clonotypes present in all four donors.

The sequence was collected from a young man in good health. Input material: naive CD4+ T cells sorted from blood. Described subset: CD45RA+ positively selected. V usage is TRBV6-1 and J usage is TRBJ1-5; D possibly corresponds to TRBD1 (6 bases). The CDR3 DNA sequence: TGTGCCAGCAGTGAAAGGAGTACAGGGACTCAGCCCCAGCATTTT. Protein product: CASSERSTGTQPQHF.